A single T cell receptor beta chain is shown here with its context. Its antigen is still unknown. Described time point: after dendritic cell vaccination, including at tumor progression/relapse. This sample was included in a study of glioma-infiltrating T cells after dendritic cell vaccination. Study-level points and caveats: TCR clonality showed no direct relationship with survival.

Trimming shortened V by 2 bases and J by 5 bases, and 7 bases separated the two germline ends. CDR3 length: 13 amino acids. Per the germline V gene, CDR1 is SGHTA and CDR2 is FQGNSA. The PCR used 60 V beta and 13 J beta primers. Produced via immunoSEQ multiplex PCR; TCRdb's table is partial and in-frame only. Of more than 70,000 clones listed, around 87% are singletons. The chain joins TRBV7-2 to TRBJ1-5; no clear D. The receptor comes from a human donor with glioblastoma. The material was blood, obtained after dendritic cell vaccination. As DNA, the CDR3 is TGTGCCAGCAGCTTACGCAGTGATCAGCCCCAGCATTTT. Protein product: CASSLRSDQPQHF.